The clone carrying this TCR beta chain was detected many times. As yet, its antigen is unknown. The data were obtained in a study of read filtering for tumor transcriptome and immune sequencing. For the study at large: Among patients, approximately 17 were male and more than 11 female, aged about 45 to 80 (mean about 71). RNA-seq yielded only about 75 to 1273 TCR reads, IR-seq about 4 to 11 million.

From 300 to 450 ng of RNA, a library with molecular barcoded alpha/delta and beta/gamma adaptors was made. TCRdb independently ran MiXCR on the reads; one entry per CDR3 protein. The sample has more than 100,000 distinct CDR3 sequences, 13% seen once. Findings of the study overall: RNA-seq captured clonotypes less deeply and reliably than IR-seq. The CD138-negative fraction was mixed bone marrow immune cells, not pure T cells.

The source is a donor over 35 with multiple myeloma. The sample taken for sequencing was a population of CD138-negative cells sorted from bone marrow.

CDR3 in DNA: TGTGCCAGCAGCTTAGCGCAGGGGGTGACTAGCGAATCTAGCACAGATACGCAGTATTTT. Translating gives CASSLAQGVTSESSTDTQYF. This chain uses TRBV7-8 with TRBJ2-3, with D possibly TRBD2 on 8 matching bases. Germline V gene lookup returns CDR1 SGHVS and CDR2 FQNEAQ. The CDR3 extends over 20 amino acids. V shed 0 bases and J shed 0 bases, with 22 bases lying between them. The entire variable domain, with the rest obtained from reference TRBV7-8 and TRBJ2-3, is as follows: GAGVSQSPRYKVAKRGQDVALRCDPISGHVSLFWYQQALGQGPEFLTYFQNEAQLDKSGLPSDRFFAERPEGSVSTLKIQRTQQEDSAVYLCASSLAQGVTSESSTDTQYFGPGTRLTVL.